This TCR beta chain was sequenced for a study of CD8 T cells in Susac syndrome. V lost 6 bases, J lost 0 bases, and 12 bases lay in between. Germline CDR1 is MNHEY and CDR2 is SVGEGT. The CDR3 is made up of 14 amino acids. Roughly 0.5 to 1 ug RNA was reverse transcribed with random hexamers. TCRdb reprocessed the immunoSEQ multiplex PCR reads with MiXCR, giving one entry per CDR3 protein. The data contain some 180,000 distinct CDR3 sequences, roughly 94% of them singletons. Material: CD4+ T cells from PBMCs. The chain joins TRBV6-2 or TRBV6-3 to TRBJ2-7; D uncertain. The clonotype comes from a human donor with Susac syndrome. This chain's CDR3 is CASSGTIPSYEQYF. CDR3 coding DNA: TGTGCCAGCAGCGGCACTATACCCTCCTACGAGCAGTACTTC.